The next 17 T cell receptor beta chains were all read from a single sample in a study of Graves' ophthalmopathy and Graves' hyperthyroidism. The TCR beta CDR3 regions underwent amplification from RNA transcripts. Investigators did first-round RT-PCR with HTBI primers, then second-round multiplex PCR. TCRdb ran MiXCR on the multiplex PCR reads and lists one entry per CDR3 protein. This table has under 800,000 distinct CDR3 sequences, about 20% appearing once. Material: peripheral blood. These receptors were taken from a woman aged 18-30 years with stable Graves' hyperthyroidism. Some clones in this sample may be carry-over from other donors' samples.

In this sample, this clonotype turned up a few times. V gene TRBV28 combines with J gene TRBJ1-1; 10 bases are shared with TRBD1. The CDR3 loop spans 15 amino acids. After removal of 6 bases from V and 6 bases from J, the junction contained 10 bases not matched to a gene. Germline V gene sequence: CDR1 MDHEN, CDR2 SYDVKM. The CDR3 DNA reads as TGTGCCAGCAGAACGTTCGGACAGGGGGGTCCTGAAGCTTTCTTT. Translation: CASRTFGQGGPEAFF.

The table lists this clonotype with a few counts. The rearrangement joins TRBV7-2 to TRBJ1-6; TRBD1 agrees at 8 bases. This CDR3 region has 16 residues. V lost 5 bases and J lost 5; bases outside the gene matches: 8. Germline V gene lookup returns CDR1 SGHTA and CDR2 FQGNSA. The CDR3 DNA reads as TGTGCCAGCAGCATACAGGGACAGGCAAATAATTCACCCCTCCACTTT. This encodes CASSIQGQANNSPLHF. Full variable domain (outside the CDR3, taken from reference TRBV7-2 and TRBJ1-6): GAGVSQSPSNKVTEKGKDVELRCDPISGHTALYWYRQSLGQGLEFLIYFQGNSAPDKSGLPSDRFSAERTGGSVSTLTIQRTQQEDSAVYLCASSIQGQANNSPLHFGNGTRLTVT.

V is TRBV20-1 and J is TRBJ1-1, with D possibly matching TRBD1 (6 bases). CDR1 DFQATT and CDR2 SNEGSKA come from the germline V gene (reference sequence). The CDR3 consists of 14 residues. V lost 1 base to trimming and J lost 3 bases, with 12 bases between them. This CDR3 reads CSARGDKGDTEAFF. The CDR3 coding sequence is TGCAGTGCTAGAGGGGACAAGGGGGACACTGAAGCTTTCTTT.

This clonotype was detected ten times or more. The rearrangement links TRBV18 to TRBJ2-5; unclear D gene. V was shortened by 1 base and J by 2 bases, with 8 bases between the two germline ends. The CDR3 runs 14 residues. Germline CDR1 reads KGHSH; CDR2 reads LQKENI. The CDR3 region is CASSPLNGQETQYF. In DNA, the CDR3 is TGTGCCAGCTCACCACTGAACGGACAAGAGACCCAGTACTTC.

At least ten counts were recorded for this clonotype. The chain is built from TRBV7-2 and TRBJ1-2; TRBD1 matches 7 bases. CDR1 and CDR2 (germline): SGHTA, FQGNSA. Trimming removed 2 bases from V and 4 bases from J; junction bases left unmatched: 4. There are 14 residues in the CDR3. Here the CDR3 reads CASSLPDRSYGYTF. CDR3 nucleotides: TGTGCCAGCAGCTTACCGGACAGGAGCTATGGCTACACCTTC.

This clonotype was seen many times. The CDR3 nucleotides read TGCAGCGTTGATGGGGGGGGAGACACTGAAGCTTTCTTT. It translates to CSVDGGGDTEAFF. This chain uses TRBV29-1 with TRBJ1-1; TRBD1 is a possible D gene (5 bases). The CDR3 extends over 13 amino acids. Germline CDR1 and CDR2: SQVTM and ANQGSEA. Trimming stripped 3 bases from V and 3 bases from J, with 11 bases between.

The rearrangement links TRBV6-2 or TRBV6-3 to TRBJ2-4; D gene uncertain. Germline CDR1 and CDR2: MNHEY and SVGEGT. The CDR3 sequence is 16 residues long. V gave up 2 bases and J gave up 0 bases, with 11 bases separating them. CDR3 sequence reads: CASSYGSTLAKNIQYF. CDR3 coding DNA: TGTGCCAGCAGTTACGGGTCCACCCTAGCCAAAAACATTCAGTACTTC.

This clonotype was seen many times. The CDR3 protein is CASSQDRLYGYTF. The CDR3 bases are TGTGCCAGCAGTCAAGACAGACTGTATGGCTACACCTTC. The rearrangement uses TRBV28 and TRBJ1-2; tentatively, D is TRBD1 (5 bases). Germline lookup yields CDR1 MDHEN and CDR2 SYDVKM. Trimming took 5 bases from V and 5 from J, leaving 12 bases between them. This CDR3 contains 13 residues.

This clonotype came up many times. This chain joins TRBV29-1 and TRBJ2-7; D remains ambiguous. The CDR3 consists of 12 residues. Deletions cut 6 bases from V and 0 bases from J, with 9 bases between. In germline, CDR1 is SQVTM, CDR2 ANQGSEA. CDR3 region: CSVASRSYEQYF. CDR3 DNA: TGCAGCGTAGCCTCCCGCTCCTACGAGCAGTACTTC.

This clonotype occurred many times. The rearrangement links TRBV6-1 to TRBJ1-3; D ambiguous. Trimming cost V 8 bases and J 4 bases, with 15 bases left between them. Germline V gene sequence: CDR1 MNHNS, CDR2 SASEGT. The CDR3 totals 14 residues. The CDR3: CASGLSGAGNTIYF. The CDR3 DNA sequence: TGTGCCAGCGGCCTCTCGGGTGCCGGAAACACCATATATTTT.

The CDR3 region is CASSYIGGTEAFF. As DNA, the CDR3 is TGTGCCAGCAGTTACATCGGGGGCACTGAAGCTTTCTTT. The V call is TRBV6-2 or TRBV6-3, the J call TRBJ1-1, with TRBD1 as a possible D gene (5 bases). CDR3 length: 13 residues. CDR1 is MNHEY and CDR2 is SVGEGT in the germline V gene. V shed 2 bases and J shed 4 bases, with 8 bases lying between them.

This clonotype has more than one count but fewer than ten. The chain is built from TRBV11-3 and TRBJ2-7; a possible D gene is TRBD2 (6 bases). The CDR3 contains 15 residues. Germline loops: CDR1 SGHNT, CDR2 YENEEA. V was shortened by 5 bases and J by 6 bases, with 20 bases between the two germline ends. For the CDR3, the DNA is TGTGCCAGCAGCGCCTGGGACTCCCCTCAATCCGAGCAGTACTTC. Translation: CASSAWDSPQSEQYF.

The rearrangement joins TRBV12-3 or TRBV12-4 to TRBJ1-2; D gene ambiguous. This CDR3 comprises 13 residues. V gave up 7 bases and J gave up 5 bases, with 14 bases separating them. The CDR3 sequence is CASKPKGGYGYTF. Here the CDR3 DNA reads TGTGCCAGCAAACCGAAAGGCGGATATGGCTACACCTTC.

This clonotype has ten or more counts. The DNA for the CDR3 is TGTGCCAGCAGTGAGAGGCAGGGGCAGCATTTT. This translates into CASSERQGQHF. The rearrangement uses TRBV6-1 and TRBJ1-5; maybe TRBD1 (6 bases). Trimming removed 3 bases at V and 13 bases at J, with 10 bases between. The CDR3 runs 11 residues. In germline, CDR1 is MNHNS, CDR2 SASEGT.

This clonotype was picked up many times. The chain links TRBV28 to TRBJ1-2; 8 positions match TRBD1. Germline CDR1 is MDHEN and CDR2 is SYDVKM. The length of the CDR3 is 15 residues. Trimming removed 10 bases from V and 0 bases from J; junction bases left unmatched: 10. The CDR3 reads CATRGQGRANYGYTF. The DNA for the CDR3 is TGTGCCACCCGAGGACAGGGAAGGGCTAACTATGGCTACACCTTC.

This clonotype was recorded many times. The DNA of the CDR3 is TGTGCCAGCAGTTTCCGGTTTGGGGCTCCCGGGGAGCTGTTTTTT. Translating gives CASSFRFGAPGELFF. This sequence joins TRBV12-3 or TRBV12-4 and TRBJ2-2, with a possible D match to TRBD1 (5 bases). The V end lost 3 bases, the J end lost 6 bases, and 14 bases lay between the germline ends. The CDR3 is 15 residues long.

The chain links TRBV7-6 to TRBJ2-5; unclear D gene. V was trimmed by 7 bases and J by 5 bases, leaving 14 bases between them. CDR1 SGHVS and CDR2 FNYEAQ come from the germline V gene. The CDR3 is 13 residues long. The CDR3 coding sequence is TGTGCCAGCACCGTAATCGAAAGGGAGACCCAGTACTTC. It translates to CASTVIERETQYF.